The clone carrying this T cell receptor (beta chain) occurred a few times. In TCRdb, the 5' RACE reads were re-called with MiXCR into one record per CDR3 protein. The table records 200,000 to 250,000 distinct CDR3 sequences, approximately 11% of them present only once. The record originates from a study of CD8 T cells in ankylosing spondylitis. Trimming cost V 2 bases and J 0 bases, with 9 bases left between them. The CDR3 covers 15 residues. Germline loops: CDR1 SGHTA, CDR2 FQGTGA. The sequenced sample consisted of blood, either unsorted or a sorted T cell fraction (not recorded which). The receptor's source is a male donor with ankylosing spondylitis or in good health (not recorded which). The chain joins TRBV7-3 to TRBJ2-3; unclear D gene. In DNA form, the CDR3 reads TGTGCCAGCAGCTTAGACACCCCTAGCACAGATACGCAGTATTTT. This sequence encodes CASSLDTPSTDTQYF.